This T cell receptor beta chain was sequenced in a study of T cells in Graves' hyperthyroidism and ophthalmopathy. Whole-study findings and limits: Patients with ophthalmopathy were separated from those with stable hyperthyroidism by a 13 V-J model. Also found in blood were most expanded thyroid clonotypes above 0.001.

The CDR3 length is 14 residues. From germline, CDR1 is SQVTM and CDR2 ANQGSEA. The ends were cut back, 6 bases at V and 4 bases at J, with 18 bases in the middle. Amplification targeted TCR beta CDR3 regions from RNA transcripts. The HTBI primer set drove a first-round RT-PCR of the TCR CDR3. In TCRdb, the multiplex PCR reads were re-called with MiXCR into one record per CDR3 protein. Found here are more than 500,000 distinct CDR3 sequences, roughly 16% of them singletons; the top ten hold roughly 29%. Of note for this clonotype: The antigen remains unidentified.

V usage is TRBV29-1 and J usage is TRBJ1-1, with D possibly being TRBD1 (5 bases). The material sequenced was blood. The source is a woman aged 25 to 39 with Graves' ophthalmopathy. The CDR3 spells CSVARGEWGTEAFF. CDR3 coding DNA: TGCAGCGTGGCCCGGGGGGAGTGGGGCACTGAAGCTTTCTTT.